This T cell receptor beta chain originates from a study of Tregs in tolerant kidney transplant recipients. Some clones are missing from TCRdb's copy, which holds only in-frame ones; the method was immunoSEQ multiplex PCR. The table has more than 90,000 clones, about 91% seen once. CD4+CD25+CD127- Tregs, CD4+CD25- non-Tregs, CD4 and CD8 cells were sorted. CDR1 and CDR2 (germline): WSHSY, SAAADI. V lost 0 bases and J 9 bases, leaving 9 bases between the germline ends. CDR3 length: 13 amino acids. This receptor was identified in a human donor in good health. This rearrangement joins TRBV10-2 to TRBJ1-5; the D is unclear. Sequencing used CD4+ T cells from blood. The CDR3 protein is CASSESGPGPQHF. The CDR3 DNA reads as TGCGCCAGCAGTGAGTCGGGTCCCGGGCCCCAGCATTTT.